Each of the 32 T cell receptor beta chains below was sequenced from the same sample in a study of cytomegalovirus exposure and HLA in healthy donors. Assay used: immunoSEQ multiplex PCR; TCRdb lists only in-frame clones, some missing. The sample gives 70,000 to 85,000 clones, 94% of which show up once; 1.5% to 2% is in the top ten. Sequenced input: PBMCs. The receptor set was obtained from a young woman in good health and CMV-seropositive.

CDR3 in amino acids: CASSRDTGTDTQYF. The CDR3 DNA sequence: TGTGCCAGCAGTCGGGACACCGGCACAGATACGCAGTATTTT. The chain is built from TRBV4-2 and TRBJ2-3; the D gene is possibly TRBD1 (6 bases). The V gene's germline CDR1 is LGHNA and CDR2 YNFKEQ. V lost 6 bases to trimming and J lost 1 base, with 11 bases between them. CDR3 length equals 14 residues.

Details on this clone: The junction departs from germline at one end; a sequencing error may be responsible. The chain couples TRBV7-7 to TRBJ2-2, with 10 positions matching TRBD2. CDR3 length: 18 residues. CDR1 and CDR2 (germline): SSHAT, FNYEAQ (reference sequence). CDR3 region: CASSLEGLAGEGPGELFF. CDR3 DNA sequence: TGTGCTAGCAGCTTGGAGGGGCTAGCGGGAGAAGGGCCCGGGGAGCTGTTTTTT.

The chain joins TRBV11-2 to TRBJ2-3; 7 bases agree with TRBD2. The V gene end was trimmed by 2 bases and the J gene end by 4 bases; junction bases not matched to a gene: 6. CDR3 length: 15 residues. Germline lookup yields CDR1 SGHAT and CDR2 FQNNGV. CDR3 sequence: CASSLYAGVSDTQYF. CDR3 sequence (DNA): TGTGCCAGCAGCTTATACGCGGGAGTTTCAGATACGCAGTATTTT.

The rearrangement joins TRBV5-1 to TRBJ2-7; possible D gene TRBD2, 6 bases. The germline V and J ends were trimmed by 4 bases and 4 bases, with 24 bases remaining between them. The CDR3 spans 17 residues. Germline loops: CDR1 SGHRS, CDR2 YFSETQ. CDR3 amino acids: CASSHGRGGELVYEQYF. In nucleotides, the CDR3 is TGCGCCAGCAGCCACGGTCGAGGAGGGGAACTAGTGTACGAGCAGTACTTC.

This clone was seen more than once but under ten times. V and J are TRBV29-1 and TRBJ2-1; possibly TRBD1 for D (5 bases). CDR1 and CDR2 from the germline V gene are SQVTM and ANQGSEA. With 6 bases removed from V and 5 bases from J, the gap between germline ends came to 11 bases. The CDR3 contains 12 residues. The CDR3 spells CSVGDRDNEQFF. In DNA, the CDR3 is TGCAGCGTCGGCGACAGAGACAATGAGCAGTTCTTC.

The rearrangement joins TRBV7-2 to TRBJ2-5, with TRBD2 identical over 9 bases. The CDR3 contains 15 residues. V lost 1 base, J lost 5 bases, and 5 bases stayed unmatched. Germline assignment: CDR1 SGHTA and CDR2 FQGNSA. CDR3 residues: CASSLVAGEGETQYF. DNA for the CDR3: TGTGCCAGCAGCTTAGTAGCGGGGGAGGGGGAGACCCAGTACTTC.

V gene TRBV29-1 combines with J gene TRBJ1-4; 9 nucleotides agree with TRBD1. Trimming at V came to 5 bases and at J to 7 bases, leaving 5 bases not matched to a gene. Per the germline V gene, CDR1 is SQVTM and CDR2 is ANQGSEA. The CDR3 sequence is 13 residues long. CDR3 loop: CSVLQGAAEKLFF. DNA for the CDR3: TGCAGCGTTTTACAGGGGGCAGCTGAAAAACTGTTTTTT.

This chain joins TRBV30 and TRBJ2-2; TRBD1 agrees at 9 bases. The germline gives CDR1 GTSNPN, CDR2 SVGIG (reference sequence). The CDR3 totals 16 residues. The trim removed 2 bases at V and 4 bases at J, leaving 8 bases unmatched. In DNA form, the CDR3 reads TGTGCCTGGAGTCTGCTACAGGGGGCGTTCACCGGGGAGCTGTTTTTT. Protein: CAWSLLQGAFTGELFF. Together with reference TRBV30 and TRBJ2-2, the CDR3 gives the full variable domain: SQTIHQWPATLVQPVGSPLSLECTVEGTSNPNLYWYRQAAGRGLQLLFYSVGIGQISSEVPQNLSASRPQDRQFILSSKKLLLSDSGFYLCAWSLLQGAFTGELFFGEGSRLTVL.

This chain links TRBV7-6 with TRBJ2-4, with 7 positions matching TRBD2. The J segment lost 0 bases and the V segment lost 2 bases, leaving 1 base of the junction unmatched. This CDR3 is 15 amino acids long. Germline CDR1 is SGHVS and CDR2 is FNYEAQ. The CDR3 sequence: CASSLLAGAKNIQYF. The CDR3 DNA reads as TGTGCCAGCAGCTTATTAGCGGGAGCCAAAAACATTCAGTACTTC.

This clone occurred once. The genes are TRBV11-2 and TRBJ1-1; D is unclear. V lost 4 bases, J lost 5 bases, and 11 bases lay in between. Germline V CDR1 and CDR2: SGHAT, FQNNGV. The CDR3 spans 13 residues. The CDR3 reads CASSSSGRTEAFF. DNA for the CDR3: TGTGCCAGCAGCTCATCGGGGAGGACTGAAGCTTTCTTT.

In this sample, this clone turned up a few times. J is TRBJ2-3 and V is TRBV25-1, with TRBD1 identical over 8 bases. The germline V gene has CDR1 MGHDK and CDR2 SYGVNS. The CDR3 contains 13 residues. After removal of 5 bases from V and 4 bases from J, the junction contained 2 bases not matched to a gene. This CDR3 reads CASSKQGADTQYF. The CDR3 nucleotides are TGTGCCAGCAGTAAACAGGGGGCAGATACGCAGTATTTT.

The rearrangement joins TRBV7-2 to TRBJ1-3; D not certain. The CDR3 extends over 16 amino acids. Germline V gene lookup returns CDR1 SGHTA and CDR2 FQGNSA. V was pared by 3 bases and J by 1 base, with 13 bases between. CDR3 sequence reads: CASSFGLGASGNTIYF. The CDR3 bases are TGTGCCAGCAGCTTTGGTCTGGGCGCTTCTGGAAACACCATATATTTT.

The J gene is TRBJ2-4, the V gene TRBV5-1; TRBD2 matches at 14 bases. Per the germline V gene, CDR1 is SGHRS and CDR2 is YFSETQ. The CDR3 has 17 residues. After removal of 4 bases from V and 5 bases from J, the junction contained 8 bases not matched to a gene. The CDR3 sequence is CASSLRLAGGVENIQYF. In nucleotides, the CDR3 is TGCGCCAGCAGCCTTCGACTAGCGGGAGGGGTAGAAAACATTCAGTACTTC.

The rearrangement joins TRBV5-1 to TRBJ2-3, with 7 bases matching TRBD2. After removal of 4 bases from V and 3 bases from J, the junction contained 5 bases not matched to a gene. CDR1 is SGHRS and CDR2 is YFSETQ in the germline V gene. CDR3 length: 14 residues. The CDR3 sequence: CASSGGLVTDTQYF. CDR3 coding DNA: TGCGCCAGCAGCGGCGGACTAGTGACAGATACGCAGTATTTT. Full variable domain (outside the CDR3, taken from reference TRBV5-1 and TRBJ2-3): KAGVTQTPRYLIKTRGQQVTLSCSPISGHRSVSWYQQTPGQGLQFLFEYFSETQRNKGNFPGRFSGRQFSNSRSEMNVSTLELGDSALYLCASSGGLVTDTQYFGPGTRLTVL.

CDR3 nucleotides: TGTGCCAGCAGTTCCCCGCTAGCGGCATCCTACGAGCAGTACTTC. Its protein is CASSSPLAASYEQYF. V gene TRBV6-6 combines with J gene TRBJ2-7, with 7 nucleotides matching TRBD2. Germline CDR1 and CDR2: MNHNY and SVGAGI (reference sequence). V lost 4 bases to trimming and J lost 1 base; unmatched junction nucleotides: 7. The CDR3 spans 15 residues.

This clone was detected only once. The J gene is TRBJ2-1, the V gene TRBV10-3, with a weak D call TRBD2 (5 bases). This CDR3 is built from 15 residues. Trimming left V 0 bases short and J 4 bases short, with 10 bases between. In germline, CDR1 is ENHRY, CDR2 SYGVKD. CDR3 DNA sequence: TGTGCCATCAGTGAGTCGATTACTAGTTACAATGAGCAGTTCTTC. Its translation is CAISESITSYNEQFF.

The chain carries TRBV2 and TRBJ2-7; 9 bases are shared with TRBD2. The CDR3 loop spans 15 amino acids. Germline lookup yields CDR1 SNHLY and CDR2 FYNNEI. The J segment lost 4 bases and the V segment lost 1 base, leaving 5 bases of the junction unmatched. For the CDR3, the DNA is TGTGCCAGCAGTGAAGAGGAGACTAGCGGATACGAGCAGTACTTC. Protein product: CASSEEETSGYEQYF.

There are a few counts of this clone. The genes are TRBV18 and TRBJ2-7; D is uncertain. CDR3 length: 13 residues. CDR1 and CDR2 from the germline V gene are KGHSH and LQKENI. With 2 bases removed from V and 4 bases from J, the gap between germline ends came to 9 bases. CDR3 region: CASSPAVPYEQYF. As DNA, the CDR3 is TGTGCCAGCTCACCAGCGGTTCCGTACGAGCAGTACTTC. The full variable domain, its missing parts supplied by reference TRBV18 and TRBJ2-7, is NAGVMQNPRHLVRRRGQEARLRCSPMKGHSHVYWYRQLPEEGLKFMVYLQKENIIDESGMPKERFSAEFPKEGPSILRIQQVVRGDSAAYFCASSPAVPYEQYFGPGTRLTVT.

J is TRBJ1-1 and V is TRBV6-6; 7 bases are shared with TRBD1. The germline CDR1 and CDR2 sequences are MNHNY and SVGAGI (reference sequence). V lost 6 bases and J lost 11; bases outside the gene matches: 18. The CDR3 covers 15 residues. CDR3 sequence: CASRGVQGGGNSAFF. As DNA, the CDR3 is TGTGCCAGCAGAGGGGTGCAAGGGGGCGGGAACAGTGCTTTCTTT.

The V call is TRBV27, the J call TRBJ1-2; D is undetermined. V was cut by 1 base and J by 2 bases, with 11 bases left in between. Germline values: CDR1 MNHEY, CDR2 SMNVEV (reference sequence). The CDR3 spans 15 residues. The CDR3 sequence: CASSLFRGLNYGYTF. In DNA form, the CDR3 reads TGTGCCAGCAGTTTATTTCGGGGATTAAACTATGGCTACACCTTC.

This clone appeared once. The rearrangement links TRBV2 to TRBJ1-1; weak D call: TRBD1 (5 bases). This CDR3 region has 15 residues. The germline V gene has CDR1 SNHLY and CDR2 FYNNEI. Trimming removed 2 bases from V and 2 bases from J, with 12 bases in between. Here the CDR3 DNA reads TGTGCCAGCAGTGAATTTGGGAGGGGAAACACTGAAGCTTTCTTT. Its protein is CASSEFGRGNTEAFF. Complete variable domain (other parts from reference TRBV2 and TRBJ1-1): EPEVTQTPSHQVTQMGQEVILRCVPISNHLYFYWYRQILGQKVEFLVSFYNNEISEKSEIFDDQFSVERPDGSNFTLKIRSTKLEDSAMYFCASSEFGRGNTEAFFGQGTRLTVV.

Here the CDR3 reads CASSQGQQNYGYTF. CDR3 in DNA: TGTGCCAGCAGCCAAGGACAGCAAAACTATGGCTACACCTTC. J is TRBJ1-2 and V is TRBV4-2; tentative D call: TRBD1 (5 bases). The CDR3 is 14 amino acids. Germline lookup yields CDR1 LGHNA and CDR2 YNFKEQ. The V and J ends lost 1 base and 2 bases respectively, with 8 bases between them.

The gene calls are TRBV27 and TRBJ2-1; maybe TRBD2 (5 bases). V was clipped by 2 bases and J by 3 bases, with 17 bases between them. Germline V gene sequence: CDR1 MNHEY, CDR2 SMNVEV (reference sequence). This CDR3 spans 17 amino acids. The CDR3 protein is CASSLEGAADFYNEQFF. The CDR3 coding sequence is TGTGCCAGCAGTTTAGAGGGTGCCGCAGATTTCTACAATGAGCAGTTCTTC.

The rearrangement uses TRBV2 and TRBJ1-1; TRBD1 is a possible D gene (6 bases). The CDR3 sequence is 12 residues long. Trimming removed 5 bases from V and 4 bases from J, with 8 bases in between. Per germline, CDR1 SNHLY and CDR2 FYNNEI. The CDR3 nucleotides read TGTGCCAGCAGTACAGGGATCACTGAAGCTTTCTTT. Its translation: CASSTGITEAFF.

This clone was seen only once. The chain uses TRBV14 and TRBJ2-7, with 11 bases that match TRBD2. The CDR3 is made up of 14 amino acids. Unmatched junction bases numbered 3, after V lost 2 bases and J lost 6 bases. Germline CDR1 reads SGHDN; CDR2 reads FVKESK. CDR3 coding DNA: TGTGCCAGCAGCCAAACTAGCGGGAGTTCCGAGCAGTACTTC. It codes for CASSQTSGSSEQYF.

The chain couples TRBV27 to TRBJ2-7, with TRBD1 as a possible D gene (5 bases). CDR3 length: 14 amino acids. Germline V gene lookup returns CDR1 MNHEY and CDR2 SMNVEV (reference sequence). Trimming took off 7 bases at V and 2 bases at J, with 15 bases between the two ends. For the CDR3, the DNA is TGTGCCAGCAATCCTGCAGGGTTCCCCTACGAGCAGTACTTC. Encoded protein: CASNPAGFPYEQYF.

CDR3 protein: CASSPRGAYYEQYF. CDR3 DNA: TGTGCCAGCAGCCCCCGCGGGGCTTACTACGAGCAGTACTTC. The chain recombines TRBV9 with TRBJ2-7, with D tentatively TRBD2 (6 bases). The CDR3 consists of 14 residues. V was pared by 4 bases and J by 3 bases, with 14 bases between. Germline V gives CDR1 SGDLS, CDR2 YYNGEE.

The rearrangement uses TRBV11-2 and TRBJ1-5; 9 nucleotides line up with TRBD1. CDR1 SGHAT and CDR2 FQNNGV come from the germline V gene. V lost 5 bases and J lost 11; bases outside the gene matches: 7. The CDR3 is 13 residues long. As DNA, the CDR3 is TGTGCCAGCAGCGTGGGACAGGGCAGGTCCCAGCATTTT. This codes for CASSVGQGRSQHF.

This sequence joins TRBV4-1 and TRBJ1-1, with 7 bases identical to TRBD1. The length of the CDR3 is 16 residues. V lost 0 bases and J lost 0; bases outside the gene matches: 4. Germline V gene data show CDR1 as MGHRA and CDR2 as YSYEKL. The CDR3, as DNA: TGCGCCAGCAGCCAAGACCGGGACAGTGTGAACACTGAAGCTTTCTTT. Protein: CASSQDRDSVNTEAFF.

The chain has TRBV10-1 and TRBJ2-2, with 10 bases identical to TRBD1. Germline-derived CDR1 and CDR2 are WNHNN and SYGVQD (reference sequence). V shed 4 bases and J 5 bases; nucleotides not matched to a gene: 1. The CDR3 loop spans 14 amino acids. The CDR3 loop is CASSAGQGTGELFF. CDR3 DNA sequence: TGCGCCAGCAGTGCGGGACAGGGGACCGGGGAGCTGTTTTTT.

This chain uses TRBV18 with TRBJ2-7, with 7 bases matching TRBD1. CDR1 is KGHSH, CDR2 LQKENI, per germline. Losses at the gene ends were 3 bases for V and 9 bases for J; bases not matched to a gene: 8. The CDR3 totals 13 residues. The CDR3 DNA reads as TGTGCCAGCTCACCGGGTGACAGGGTGGGGCAGTACTTC. It is translated as CASSPGDRVGQYF.

The chain uses TRBV5-6 and TRBJ2-7; D possibly corresponds to TRBD2 (5 bases). Trimming cost V 4 bases and J 7 bases, with 12 bases left between them. CDR3 length equals 12 residues. Germline CDR1 and CDR2: SGHDT and YYEEEE. This chain's CDR3 is CASSLGPGEQYF. CDR3 bases: TGTGCCAGCAGCCTAGGCCCGGGGGAGCAGTACTTC. Supplemented by reference TRBV5-6 and TRBJ2-7, the full variable domain reads DAGVTQSPTHLIKTRGQQVTLRCSPKSGHDTVSWYQQALGQGPQFIFQYYEEEERQRGNFPDRFSGHQFPNYSSELNVNALLLGDSALYLCASSLGPGEQYFGPGTRLTVT.